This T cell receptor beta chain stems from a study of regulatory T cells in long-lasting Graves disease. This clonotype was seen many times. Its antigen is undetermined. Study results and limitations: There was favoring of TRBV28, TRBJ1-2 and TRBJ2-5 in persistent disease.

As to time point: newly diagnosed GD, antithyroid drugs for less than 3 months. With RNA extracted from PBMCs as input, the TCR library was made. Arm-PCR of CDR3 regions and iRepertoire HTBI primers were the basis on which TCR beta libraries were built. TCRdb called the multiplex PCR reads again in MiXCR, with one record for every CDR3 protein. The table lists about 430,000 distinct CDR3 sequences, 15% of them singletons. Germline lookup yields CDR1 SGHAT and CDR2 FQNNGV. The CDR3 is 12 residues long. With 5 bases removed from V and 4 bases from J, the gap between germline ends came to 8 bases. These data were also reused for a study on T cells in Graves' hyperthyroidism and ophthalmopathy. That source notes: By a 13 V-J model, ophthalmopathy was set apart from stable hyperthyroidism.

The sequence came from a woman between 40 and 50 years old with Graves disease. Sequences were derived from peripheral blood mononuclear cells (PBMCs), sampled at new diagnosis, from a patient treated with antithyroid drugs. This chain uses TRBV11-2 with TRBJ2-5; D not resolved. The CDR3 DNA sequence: TGTGCCAGCAGCCTAGTCTTAGAGACCCAGTACTTC. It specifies CASSLVLETQYF.